One sample yielded the 6 T cell receptor beta chains listed below, sequenced in a study of blood T cell repertoires in COVID-19. This table comes from immunoSEQ multiplex PCR, and its TCRdb copy is limited to in-frame clones, with some not included. The repertoire holds approximately 220,000 clones, with around nine tenths as singletons. The specimen was peripheral blood. These receptors originate from a man aged 60 to 75 who had recovered from COVID-19.

The CDR3 protein is CASSIGQGNQPQHF. CDR3 bases: TGTGCCAGCAGCATCGGACAGGGAAATCAGCCCCAGCATTTT. This sequence joins TRBV5-4 and TRBJ1-5; 8 bases map to TRBD1. The germline V gene encodes CDR1 SGHNT and CDR2 YYREEE (reference sequence). V dropped 4 bases and J dropped 4; count of bases not matched to a gene: 4. The CDR3 extends over 14 amino acids.

The chain is built from TRBV19 and TRBJ1-1; D is unclear. The CDR3 extends over 13 amino acids. The V and J ends lost 5 bases and 0 bases respectively, with 7 bases between them. Germline V CDR1 and CDR2: LNHDA, SQIVND (reference sequence). This chain's CDR3 is CASSLQMNTEAFF. The CDR3, as DNA: TGTGCCAGTAGTCTCCAGATGAACACTGAAGCTTTCTTT.

This clone was seen ten or more times. The chain couples TRBV4-3 to TRBJ1-2; D is uncertain. The V end lost 0 bases, the J end lost 6 bases, and 17 bases lay between the germline ends. Per the germline V gene, CDR1 is LGHNA and CDR2 is YSLEER. This CDR3 is built from 16 residues. The DNA for the CDR3 is TGCGCCAGCAGCCAAGATGGAACTGGAGTTAGTAATGGCTACACCTTC. Translating gives CASSQDGTGVSNGYTF.

Only one count was recorded for this clone. V gene TRBV6-1 combines with J gene TRBJ1-3; perhaps TRBD1 as D (6 bases). Trimming cost V 3 bases and J 4 bases, with 13 bases left between them. This CDR3 region has 15 residues. Germline CDR1 reads MNHNS; CDR2 reads SASEGT. CDR3 region: CASSDTGLDGNTIYF. DNA for the CDR3: TGTGCCAGCAGTGACACAGGGTTGGACGGAAACACCATATATTTT.

V is TRBV19 and J is TRBJ1-1; D possibly corresponds to TRBD1 (5 bases). The CDR3 consists of 14 residues. The germline V gene has CDR1 LNHDA and CDR2 SQIVND (reference sequence). The V and J ends lost 4 bases and 1 base respectively, with 10 bases between them. The CDR3 coding sequence is TGTGCCAGTAGTACAGAGACAGAGAACACTGAAGCTTTCTTT. Its protein is CASSTETENTEAFF.

The genes are TRBV11-3 and TRBJ2-3; D might be TRBD2 (6 bases). Trimming left V 6 bases short and J 2 bases short, with 15 bases between. This CDR3 region has 15 residues. In germline, CDR1 is SGHNT, CDR2 YENEEA. CDR3 DNA sequence: TGTGCCAGCAGTTCGGGTGGGGGGTCCACAGATACGCAGTATTTT. Residues: CASSSGGGSTDTQYF.